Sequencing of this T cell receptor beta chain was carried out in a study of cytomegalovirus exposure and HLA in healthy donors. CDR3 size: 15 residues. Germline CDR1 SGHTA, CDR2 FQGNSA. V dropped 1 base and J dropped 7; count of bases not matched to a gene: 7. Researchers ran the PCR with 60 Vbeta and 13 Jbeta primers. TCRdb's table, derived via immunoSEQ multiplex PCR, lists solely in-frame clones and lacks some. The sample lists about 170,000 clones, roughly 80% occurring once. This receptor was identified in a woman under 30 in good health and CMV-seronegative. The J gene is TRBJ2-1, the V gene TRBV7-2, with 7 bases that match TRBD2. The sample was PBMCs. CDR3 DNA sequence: TGTGCCAGCAGCTTAGTACTGGGGGGGAGGAATGAGCAGTTCTTC. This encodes CASSLVLGGRNEQFF.